What follows are 6 T cell receptor beta chains derived from one specimen sequenced in a study of blood T cell repertoires in COVID-19 (TCRdb year 2020). The library was produced with the immunoSEQ multiplex PCR assay. Entries here come from immuneACCESS through TCRdb and include only in-frame sequences with V and J called. Some clones fail to appear in such tables; in the studies checked, an unresolved V gene covers under half of the shortfall, and the cause of the remainder is unknown. The sample includes approximately 90,000 clones, with 85% to 90% observed a single time. The top ten clones comprise 3.8% of the sample. The material sequenced was peripheral blood. The receptor source for this set is a man between 60 and 75 years old with acute or convalescent COVID-19.

The rearrangement uses TRBV30 and TRBJ1-5; D is perhaps TRBD1 (6 bases). V was pared by 2 bases and J by 4 bases, with 9 bases between. The CDR3 length is 13 residues. The germline V gene has CDR1 GTSNPN and CDR2 SVGIG (reference sequence). The CDR3 coding sequence is TGTGCCTGGAGTACGGACAGTAATCAGCCCCAGCATTTT. It is translated as CAWSTDSNQPQHF.

J is TRBJ1-1 and V is TRBV6-5; 7 bases are shared with TRBD1. Germline V lookup: CDR1 MNHEY, CDR2 SVGAGI. Losses at the gene ends were 7 bases for V and 7 bases for J; bases not matched to a gene: 6. The CDR3 contains 12 residues. CDR3 region: CASNQGQLEAFF. The DNA for the CDR3 is TGTGCCAGCAACCAGGGACAGCTTGAAGCTTTCTTT.

The chain uses TRBV3-1 (or the pseudogene TRBV3-2) and TRBJ2-7; 10 bases fit TRBD1. V was pared by 5 bases and J by 3 bases, with 7 bases of the junction left unmatched. Germline V gene lookup returns CDR1 LGHDT and CDR2 YNNKEL (reference sequence). The CDR3 covers 15 residues. This chain's CDR3 is CASSEWDRGRYEQYF. CDR3 nucleotide sequence: TGTGCCAGCAGCGAATGGGACAGGGGACGCTACGAGCAGTACTTC.

The chain uses TRBV9 and TRBJ2-5; D possibly corresponds to TRBD1 (6 bases). Between the trimmed V and J ends, which lost 3 bases and 2 bases, there was a span of 17 bases. The CDR3 is 16 residues long. Germline values: CDR1 SGDLS, CDR2 YYNGEE. CDR3 nucleotides: TGTGCCAGCAGCGCCTCCTTCGGACAGAAACAAGAGACCCAGTACTTC. This gives the protein CASSASFGQKQETQYF.

The chain combines TRBV7-9 with TRBJ2-2, with 8 nucleotides matching TRBD2. The ends lost 0 bases at V and 4 bases at J; junction bases unmatched: 4. This CDR3 region has 16 residues. The germline V gene encodes CDR1 SEHNR and CDR2 FQNEAQ (reference sequence). The CDR3 loop is CASSLAGRAGTGELFF. In nucleotides, the CDR3 is TGTGCCAGCAGCTTAGCCGGGAGGGCCGGCACCGGGGAGCTGTTTTTT.

The chain links TRBV10-3 to TRBJ2-7; 15 bases fit TRBD2. CDR1 is ENHRY, CDR2 SYGVKD, per germline. CDR3 length equals 14 residues. After removal of 8 bases from V and 5 bases from J, the junction contained 4 bases not matched to a gene. The CDR3 loop is CAIGTSGGIHEQYF. CDR3 coding DNA: TGTGCCATCGGGACTAGCGGGGGGATCCACGAGCAGTACTTC.